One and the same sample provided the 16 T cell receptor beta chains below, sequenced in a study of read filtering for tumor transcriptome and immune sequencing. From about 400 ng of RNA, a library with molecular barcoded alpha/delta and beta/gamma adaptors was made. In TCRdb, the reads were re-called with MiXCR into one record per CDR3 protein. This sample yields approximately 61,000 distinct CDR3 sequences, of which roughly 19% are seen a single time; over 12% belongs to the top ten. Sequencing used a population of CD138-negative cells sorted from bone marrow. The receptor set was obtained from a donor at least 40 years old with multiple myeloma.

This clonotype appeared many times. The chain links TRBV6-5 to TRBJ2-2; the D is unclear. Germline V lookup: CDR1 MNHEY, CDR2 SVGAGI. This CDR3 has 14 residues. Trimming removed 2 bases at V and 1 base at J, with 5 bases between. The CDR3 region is CASSYAENTGELFF. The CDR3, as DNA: TGTGCCAGCAGTTACGCCGAGAACACCGGGGAGCTGTTTTTT.

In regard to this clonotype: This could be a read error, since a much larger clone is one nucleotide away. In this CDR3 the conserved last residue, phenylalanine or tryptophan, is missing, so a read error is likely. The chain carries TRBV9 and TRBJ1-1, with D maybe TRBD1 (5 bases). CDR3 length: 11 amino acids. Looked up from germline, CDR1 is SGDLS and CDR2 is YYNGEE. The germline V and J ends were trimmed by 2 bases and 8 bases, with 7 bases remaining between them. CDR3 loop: CASSVRTEAFS. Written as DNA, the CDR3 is TGTGCCAGCAGCGTTCGGACAGAAGCTTTCTCT.

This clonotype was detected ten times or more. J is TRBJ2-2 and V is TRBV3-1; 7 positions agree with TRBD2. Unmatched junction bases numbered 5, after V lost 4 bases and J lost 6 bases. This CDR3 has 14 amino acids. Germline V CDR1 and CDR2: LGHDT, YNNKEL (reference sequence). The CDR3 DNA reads TGTGCCAGCAGCCTGGCGGCGGGAGCCGGGGAGCTGTTTTTT. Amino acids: CASSLAAGAGELFF.

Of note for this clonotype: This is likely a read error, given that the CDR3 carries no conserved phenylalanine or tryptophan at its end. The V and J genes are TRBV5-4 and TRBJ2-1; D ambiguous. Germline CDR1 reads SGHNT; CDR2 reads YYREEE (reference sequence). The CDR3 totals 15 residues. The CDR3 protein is CASSLGPSTYNEQFS. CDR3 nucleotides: TGTGCCAGCAGCTTGGGACCGTCGACCTACAATGAACAGTTCTCC.

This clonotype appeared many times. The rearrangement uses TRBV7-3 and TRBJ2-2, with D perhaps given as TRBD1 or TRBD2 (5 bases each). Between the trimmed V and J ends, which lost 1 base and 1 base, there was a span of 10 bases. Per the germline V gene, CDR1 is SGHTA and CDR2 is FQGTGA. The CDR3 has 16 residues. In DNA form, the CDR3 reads TGTGCCAGCAGCTTAAGGGGGATGAGGAACACCGGGGAGCTGTTTTTT. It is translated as CASSLRGMRNTGELFF.

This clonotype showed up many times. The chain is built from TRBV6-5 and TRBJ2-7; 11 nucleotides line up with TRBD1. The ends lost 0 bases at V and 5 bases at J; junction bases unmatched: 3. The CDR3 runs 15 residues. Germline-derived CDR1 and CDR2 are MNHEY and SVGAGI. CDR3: CASSYSDRGHDEQYF. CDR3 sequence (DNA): TGTGCCAGCAGTTACTCGGACAGGGGGCACGACGAGCAGTACTTC.

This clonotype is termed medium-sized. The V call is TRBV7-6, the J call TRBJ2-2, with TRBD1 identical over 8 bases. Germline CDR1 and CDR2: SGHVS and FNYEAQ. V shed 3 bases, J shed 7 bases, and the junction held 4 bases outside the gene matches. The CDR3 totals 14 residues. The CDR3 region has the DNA TGTGCCAGCAGCTTTGGACAGGGCGGCGGGGAGCTGTTTTTT. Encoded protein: CASSFGQGGGELFF. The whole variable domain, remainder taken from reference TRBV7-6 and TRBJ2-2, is GAGVSQSPRYKVTKRGQDVALRCDPISGHVSLYWYRQALGQGPEFLTYFNYEAQQDKSGLPNDRFSAERPEGSISTLTIQRTEQRDSAMYRCASSFGQGGGELFFGEGSRLTVL.

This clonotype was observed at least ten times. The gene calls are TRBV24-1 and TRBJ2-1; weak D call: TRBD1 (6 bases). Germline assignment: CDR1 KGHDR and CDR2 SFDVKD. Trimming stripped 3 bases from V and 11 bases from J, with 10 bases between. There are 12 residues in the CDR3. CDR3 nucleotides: TGTGCCACCAGTGATACCAGGGACAAGCAGTTCTTC. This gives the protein CATSDTRDKQFF.

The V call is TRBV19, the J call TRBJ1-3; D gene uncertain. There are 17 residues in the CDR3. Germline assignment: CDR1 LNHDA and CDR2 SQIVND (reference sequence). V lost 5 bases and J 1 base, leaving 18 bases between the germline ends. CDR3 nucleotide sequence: TGTGCCAGTAGTCTCACCTTCCCCTCGTGGTCTGGAAACACCATATATTTT. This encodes CASSLTFPSWSGNTIYF. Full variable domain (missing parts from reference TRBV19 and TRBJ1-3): DGGITQSPKYLFRKEGQNVTLSCEQNLNHDAMYWYRQDPGQGLRLIYYSQIVNDFQKGDIAEGYSVSREKKESFPLTVTSAQKNPTAFYLCASSLTFPSWSGNTIYFGEGSWLTVV.

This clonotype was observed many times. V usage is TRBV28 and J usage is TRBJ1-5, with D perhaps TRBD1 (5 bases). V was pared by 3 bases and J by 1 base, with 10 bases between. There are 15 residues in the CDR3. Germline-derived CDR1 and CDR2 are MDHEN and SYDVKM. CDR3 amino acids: CASSFVAGSNQPQHF. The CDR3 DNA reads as TGTGCCAGCAGTTTCGTGGCAGGGAGCAATCAGCCCCAGCATTTT.

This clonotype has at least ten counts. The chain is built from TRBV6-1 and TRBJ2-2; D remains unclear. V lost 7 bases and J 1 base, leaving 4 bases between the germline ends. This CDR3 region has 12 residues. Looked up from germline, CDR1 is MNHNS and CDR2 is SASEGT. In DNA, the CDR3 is TGTGCCAGCAACGGGAACACCGGGGAGCTGTTTTTT. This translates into CASNGNTGELFF.

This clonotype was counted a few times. CDR3: CASSTTGGWPEAFF. The CDR3 nucleotides are TGTGCCAGCAGCACTACAGGGGGATGGCCTGAAGCTTTCTTT. The chain is built from TRBV5-5 and TRBJ1-1, with 8 bases aligning to TRBD1. Per the germline V gene, CDR1 is SGHKS and CDR2 is YYEKEE (reference sequence). CDR3 length: 14 amino acids. J lost 6 bases, V lost 4 bases, and 8 bases had no gene match.

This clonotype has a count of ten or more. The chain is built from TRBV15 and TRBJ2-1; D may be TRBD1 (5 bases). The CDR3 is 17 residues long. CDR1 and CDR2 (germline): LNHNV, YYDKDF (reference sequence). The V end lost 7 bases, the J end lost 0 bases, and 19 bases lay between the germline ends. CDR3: CATIKIQGYRSYNEQFF. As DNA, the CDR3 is TGTGCCACCATAAAGATTCAGGGTTATCGCTCCTACAATGAGCAGTTCTTC.

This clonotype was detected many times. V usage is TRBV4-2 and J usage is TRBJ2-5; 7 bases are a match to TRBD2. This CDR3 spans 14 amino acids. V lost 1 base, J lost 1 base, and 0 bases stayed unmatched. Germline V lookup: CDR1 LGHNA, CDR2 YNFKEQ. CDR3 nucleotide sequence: TGTGCCAGCAGCCAAGGGGGGGGCCAAGAGACCCAGTACTTC. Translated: CASSQGGGQETQYF.

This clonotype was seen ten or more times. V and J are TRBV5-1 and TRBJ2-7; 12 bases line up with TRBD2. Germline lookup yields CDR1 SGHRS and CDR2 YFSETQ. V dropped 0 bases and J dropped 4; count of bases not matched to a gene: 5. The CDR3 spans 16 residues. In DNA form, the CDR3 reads TGCGCCAGCAGCTTGGGAGCGCTAGCGGGAGGGTACGAGCAGTACTTC. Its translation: CASSLGALAGGYEQYF.

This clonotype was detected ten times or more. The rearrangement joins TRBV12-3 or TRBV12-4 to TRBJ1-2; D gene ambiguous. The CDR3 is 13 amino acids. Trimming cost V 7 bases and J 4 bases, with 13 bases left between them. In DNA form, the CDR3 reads TGTGCCAGCACCCCCGGTAGGTTCTATGGCTACACCTTC. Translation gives CASTPGRFYGYTF.